Following are 10 T cell receptor beta chains from one sample sequenced in a study of T cell repertoires in cytomegalovirus infection. One entry per CDR3 protein results from TCRdb running MiXCR on the reads. This sample carries 150,000 to 200,000 distinct CDR3 sequences, 7.5% to 10% of them seen once, and the ten largest clones take roughly 5%. Sequencing used PBMCs. The receptors originated from a human donor in good health (CMV status not recorded). Some clones in this sample may be carry-over from other donors' samples.

This clonotype was seen at least ten times. The V and J genes are TRBV6-1 and TRBJ2-5, with D perhaps TRBD1 or TRBD2 (5 bases each). CDR1 MNHNS and CDR2 SASEGT come from the germline V gene. The CDR3 runs to 16 residues. Deletions cut 5 bases from V and 0 bases from J, with 16 bases between. CDR3 in amino acids: CASSLRGVGYQETQYF. The CDR3, as DNA: TGTGCCAGCAGTTTGCGAGGGGTAGGATACCAAGAGACCCAGTACTTC.

This clonotype was seen a few times. The chain combines TRBV14 with TRBJ1-2, with 8 bases aligning to TRBD1. The J segment lost 0 bases and the V segment lost 5 bases, leaving 2 bases of the junction unmatched. Germline CDR1 reads SGHDN; CDR2 reads FVKESK. CDR3 size: 14 residues. This CDR3 is CASSGGQANYGYTF. Written as DNA, the CDR3 is TGTGCCAGCAGCGGGGGACAGGCTAACTATGGCTACACCTTC.

The rearrangement joins TRBV9 to TRBJ2-7; 8 nucleotides align to TRBD2. CDR1 and CDR2 from the germline V gene are SGDLS and YYNGEE. Germline trimming cut 0 bases from V and 3 bases from J; bases unmatched to any gene: 11. CDR3 length equals 17 residues. The CDR3 loop is CASSVGVSGNVVYEQYF. CDR3 bases: TGTGCCAGCAGCGTAGGAGTTAGCGGGAACGTGGTCTACGAGCAGTACTTC.

This clonotype was detected many times. The rearrangement uses TRBV28 and TRBJ2-7, with D possibly being TRBD2 (5 bases). In germline, CDR1 is MDHEN, CDR2 SYDVKM. V lost 3 bases, J lost 3 bases, and 21 bases lay in between. There are 17 residues in the CDR3. The CDR3 bases are TGTGCCAGCAGTTTTATTTTCCCCCCAGAGGGCGGCTACGAGCAGTACTTC. As protein: CASSFIFPPEGGYEQYF.

This sequence joins TRBV12-3 or TRBV12-4 and TRBJ1-3; no firm D call. The CDR3 is made up of 16 amino acids. The V end lost 5 bases, the J end lost 0 bases, and 14 bases lay between the germline ends. The CDR3 DNA reads TGTGCCAGCAGTACCGGGAGAAAGTACTCTGGAAACACCATATATTTT. Amino acid sequence: CASSTGRKYSGNTIYF.

This clonotype was recorded many times. This chain connects TRBV7-2 to TRBJ1-1; D uncertain. The CDR3 has 12 amino acids. Germline lookup yields CDR1 SGHTA and CDR2 FQGNSA. V was clipped by 5 bases and J by 1 base, with 5 bases between them. The CDR3 coding sequence is TGTGCCAGCAGCCCGACGAACACTGAAGCTTTCTTT. Protein sequence: CASSPTNTEAFF.

V is TRBV2 and J is TRBJ1-5; 7 bases fit TRBD1. Germline V gene lookup returns CDR1 SNHLY and CDR2 FYNNEI. V shed 4 bases and J 3 bases; nucleotides not matched to a gene: 3. The CDR3 is made up of 14 amino acids. The CDR3, as DNA: TGTGCCAGCAGTGTAGGACAGGTCAATCAGCCCCAGCATTTT. It specifies CASSVGQVNQPQHF.

This clonotype was found many times. The CDR3 sequence is CASSLPQESSGNTIYF. CDR3 in DNA: TGTGCCAGCAGCTTACCGCAGGAAAGCTCTGGAAACACCATATATTTT. This chain connects TRBV7-3 to TRBJ1-3; D unclear. The CDR3 totals 16 residues. V was shortened by 2 bases and J by 0 bases, with 11 bases between the two germline ends. CDR1 and CDR2 from the germline V gene are SGHTA and FQGTGA.

This clonotype was found many times. V gene TRBV7-2 combines with J gene TRBJ2-1; TRBD1 agrees at 9 bases. Germline CDR1 is SGHTA and CDR2 is FQGNSA. After removal of 5 bases from V and 6 bases from J, the junction contained 11 bases not matched to a gene. CDR3 length: 16 amino acids. CDR3: CASSTQQGAPGNEQFF. Here the CDR3 DNA reads TGTGCCAGCAGCACCCAACAGGGGGCGCCTGGCAATGAGCAGTTCTTC.

This clonotype was found many times. The V gene is TRBV7-9, the J gene TRBJ2-7; D is uncertain. CDR1 is SEHNR and CDR2 is FQNEAQ in the germline V gene (reference sequence). CDR3 length: 11 amino acids. The V and J ends lost 5 bases and 7 bases respectively, with 9 bases between them. This chain's CDR3 is CASSAFGEQYF. The CDR3 region has the DNA TGTGCCAGCAGCGCATTCGGTGAGCAGTACTTC.